Listed here are 10 T cell receptor beta chains from one sample, sequenced in a study of post-analysis software for immune sequencing data. General study points: Patients showed TRBV5-6, TRBV5-1 and TRBV20-1 among roughly 5 TRBV segments more frequent than in controls.

Presence of unique molecular identifiers characterized the TCR beta cDNA libraries. In TCRdb, the PCR reads were re-called with MiXCR into one record per CDR3 protein. The sample has about half a million distinct CDR3 sequences, 34% seen once. These receptors lack a known antigen. Material for sequencing was blood. Receptors were obtained from a girl under 18 with multiple sclerosis.

The chain links TRBV19 to TRBJ1-1; the match to TRBD1 covers 8 bases. Trimming took 4 bases from V and 6 from J; bases not matched to a gene: 13. The germline V gene encodes CDR1 LNHDA and CDR2 SQIVND (reference sequence). The CDR3 runs to 16 residues. The CDR3 here is CASSTRTGSSAPEAFF. Here the CDR3 DNA reads TGTGCCAGTAGTACCAGGACAGGGTCGTCTGCTCCTGAAGCTTTCTTT.

This clonotype was observed a few times. The chain employs TRBV27 and TRBJ2-3, with 9 bases identical to TRBD2. Germline values: CDR1 MNHEY, CDR2 SMNVEV (reference sequence). The CDR3 spans 15 residues. The V and J ends lost 0 bases and 5 bases, in that order; junction bases with no gene match: 3. The DNA for the CDR3 is TGTGCCAGCAGTTTATCAGCTAGCGGGGTAGATACGCAGTATTTT. It is translated as CASSLSASGVDTQYF.

This clonotype was seen only a few times. The J gene is TRBJ2-3, the V gene TRBV2, with D maybe TRBD2 (5 bases). Germline loops: CDR1 SNHLY, CDR2 FYNNEI. The CDR3 contains 12 residues. Trimming stripped 6 bases from V and 5 bases from J, with 9 bases between. In DNA, the CDR3 is TGTGCCAGCAGCCGTAGCGAAGATACGCAGTATTTT. Amino acids: CASSRSEDTQYF.

The chain combines TRBV12-3 or TRBV12-4 with TRBJ1-5; 7 bases fit TRBD1. This CDR3 contains 15 residues. Trimming removed 6 bases from V and 0 bases from J; junction bases left unmatched: 5. The CDR3 reads CASRTGDSSNQPQHF. In nucleotides, the CDR3 is TGTGCCAGCAGGACGGGGGACAGTAGCAATCAGCCCCAGCATTTT.

This clonotype was picked up a small number of times. The J gene is TRBJ2-4, the V gene TRBV5-1, with D possibly TRBD1 on 5 matching bases. The CDR3 totals 15 residues. Per germline, CDR1 SGHRS and CDR2 YFSETQ. The ends were cut back, 8 bases at V and 3 bases at J, with 18 bases in the middle. CDR3 in amino acids: CASASIPTDKNIQYF. CDR3 nucleotides: TGCGCCAGTGCCTCCATACCGACAGACAAAAACATTCAGTACTTC.

V usage is TRBV11-2 and J usage is TRBJ2-5; no clear D. The J call may be in error: the DNA end matches TRBJ2-7 better. CDR3 length equals 12 residues. CDR1 and CDR2 (germline): SGHAT, FQNNGV. The CDR3 sequence is CASSRWHFEQYF. CDR3 DNA: TGTGCCAGCAGCCGTTGGCATTTCGAGCAGTACTTC.

The genes are TRBV6-5 and TRBJ2-7; 10 bases fit TRBD2. TRBJ2-5 matches the DNA end more closely, so the J call is doubtful. CDR1 and CDR2 (germline): MNHEY, SVGAGI. This CDR3 is 18 amino acids long. This CDR3 is CASSYSVTTSGAGETQYF. In nucleotides, the CDR3 is TGTGCCAGCAGTTACTCGGTAACCACTAGCGGGGCAGGAGAGACCCAGTACTTC.

A note on this clonotype: The junction and the germline gene differ at one end; a read error may be behind it. This sequence joins TRBV10-3 and TRBJ1-2; weak D call: TRBD1 (5 bases). Germline V lookup: CDR1 ENHRY, CDR2 SYGVKD. The CDR3 loop spans 14 amino acids. The CDR3, as DNA: TGTGCCGTCAGTGAGGCCGGGACCCTCTATGGCTACACCTTC. As protein: CAVSEAGTLYGYTF.

In its sample, this clonotype was seen a few times. The chain is built from TRBV10-3 and TRBJ1-5; D may be TRBD1 (6 bases). Per germline, CDR1 ENHRY and CDR2 SYGVKD. Trimming removed 8 bases at V and 9 bases at J, with 14 bases between. The CDR3 is made up of 12 amino acids. In DNA form, the CDR3 reads TGTGCCATCGGACAGACTTTTATGCCCCAGCATTTT. Its translation is CAIGQTFMPQHF.

This clonotype was detected a few times. In nucleotides, the CDR3 is TGTGCCAGCAGCCGCGCTATGACAGGGGACAATGAGCAGTTCTTC. Its translation: CASSRAMTGDNEQFF. J is TRBJ2-1 and V is TRBV12-3 or TRBV12-4, with TRBD1 matching 8 bases. This CDR3 region has 15 residues. V shed 6 bases, J shed 5 bases, and the junction held 9 bases outside the gene matches.